This TCR beta chain was recovered during a study of yellow fever vaccine responses in identical twins. Study conclusions and caveats: Twins reportedly had a vaccine T cell response that seemed partly convergent, partly personalized.

The germline V gene encodes CDR1 SGHNT and CDR2 YENEEA. The CDR3 is 15 amino acids. V was shortened by 4 bases and J by 2 bases, with 12 bases between the two germline ends. This clonotype is termed large (0.1 to 1%). What it binds is not known. TCRdb recomputed calls from the RT-PCR reads with MiXCR, one row per CDR3 protein. The sample records about 17,000 distinct CDR3 sequences, 55% to 70% being singletons. The chain couples TRBV11-3 to TRBJ2-1, with D unresolved. The receptor's source is a woman under 30 who received the yellow fever vaccine. The input for sequencing was T cells from blood (PBMCs), unsorted or a sorted subset (not recorded which), taken before or after yellow fever vaccination (not recorded which). CDR3 protein: CASSSYESPYNEQFF. Here the CDR3 DNA reads TGTGCCAGCAGCTCCTATGAATCCCCCTACAATGAGCAGTTCTTC.